The next 5 T cell receptor beta chains were all read from a single sample in a study of blood T cells in healthy people across ages. A J-beta primer mix and a sample-barcoded 5' primer were used in a second PCR of about 7 to 12 cycles. One entry per CDR3 protein results from TCRdb running MiXCR on the 5' RACE reads. The sample holds 1,500,000 or so distinct CDR3 sequences, 42% seen once. Sequenced material: blood. The origin of the receptors is a woman under 30 in good health.

The V and J genes are TRBV2 and TRBJ2-1; 7 bases fit TRBD1. The CDR3 runs 14 residues. Germline V lookup: CDR1 SNHLY, CDR2 FYNNEI. The V segment lost 10 bases and the J segment 4 bases; nucleotides outside the gene matches: 10. CDR3 in DNA: TGTGCCATCAAACCTCGGGACAGATACAATGAGCAGTTCTTC. This translates into CAIKPRDRYNEQFF. Based on the CDR3 plus reference TRBV2 and TRBJ2-1, the full variable domain is EPEVTQTPSHQVTQMGQEVILRCVPISNHLYFYWYRQILGQKVEFLVSFYNNEISEKSEIFDDQFSVERPDGSNFTLKIRSTKLEDSAMYFCAIKPRDRYNEQFFGPGTRLTVL.

This clonotype has a handful of counts. A much bigger clone sits one base away, suggesting this may be a read error. V and J are TRBV25-1 and TRBJ2-7; maybe TRBD1 (5 bases). V was cut by 6 bases and J by 1 base, with 16 bases left in between. The germline V gene has CDR1 MGHDK and CDR2 SYGVNS. The CDR3 length is 15 residues. The CDR3 region is CASRPVTASSYEQYF. In nucleotides, the CDR3 is TGTGCCAGCAGGCCTGTGACAGCGTCTTCCTACGAGCAGTACTTC.

The CDR3 DNA is TGTGCCAGCAGCCCGACAGGGGACTGTGGCTACACCTTC. Amino acid sequence: CASSPTGDCGYTF. The V call is TRBV7-2, the J call TRBJ1-2, with TRBD1 matching over 8 bases. CDR1 and CDR2 (germline): SGHTA, FQGNSA. This CDR3 spans 13 amino acids. With V trimmed by 5 bases and J by 7 bases, 6 bases remained unmatched.

The chain joins TRBV3-1 to TRBJ2-3, with 10 bases matching TRBD1. Germline CDR1 LGHDT, CDR2 YNNKEL (reference sequence). Germline trimming cut 3 bases from V and 3 bases from J; bases unmatched to any gene: 6. This CDR3 contains 16 residues. The CDR3 nucleotides read TGTGCCAGCAGCCACGACGACAGGGGGCGGACAGATACGCAGTATTTT. This encodes CASSHDDRGRTDTQYF.

This clonotype has only a few counts. The V and J genes are TRBV2 and TRBJ1-2; 7 bases are shared with TRBD1. The CDR3 is 15 residues long. Losses at the gene ends were 8 bases for V and 7 bases for J; bases not matched to a gene: 16. The germline V gene encodes CDR1 SNHLY and CDR2 FYNNEI. The CDR3 loop reads CASPARQGRYCGYTF. Written as DNA, the CDR3 is TGTGCCAGCCCCGCCCGACAGGGTAGATATTGTGGCTACACCTTC.